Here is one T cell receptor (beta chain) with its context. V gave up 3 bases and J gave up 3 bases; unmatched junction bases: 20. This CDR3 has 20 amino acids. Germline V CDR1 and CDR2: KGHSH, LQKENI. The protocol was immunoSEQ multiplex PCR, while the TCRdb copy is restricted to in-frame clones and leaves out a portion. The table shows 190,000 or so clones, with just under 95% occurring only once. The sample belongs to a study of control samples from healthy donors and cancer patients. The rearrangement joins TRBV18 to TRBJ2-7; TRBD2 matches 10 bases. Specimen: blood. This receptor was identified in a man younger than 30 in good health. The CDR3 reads CASSPAAFLAGDISNYEQYF. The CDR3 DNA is TGTGCCAGCTCACCGGCCGCCTTTCTAGCGGGGGACATATCGAACTACGAGCAGTACTTC.